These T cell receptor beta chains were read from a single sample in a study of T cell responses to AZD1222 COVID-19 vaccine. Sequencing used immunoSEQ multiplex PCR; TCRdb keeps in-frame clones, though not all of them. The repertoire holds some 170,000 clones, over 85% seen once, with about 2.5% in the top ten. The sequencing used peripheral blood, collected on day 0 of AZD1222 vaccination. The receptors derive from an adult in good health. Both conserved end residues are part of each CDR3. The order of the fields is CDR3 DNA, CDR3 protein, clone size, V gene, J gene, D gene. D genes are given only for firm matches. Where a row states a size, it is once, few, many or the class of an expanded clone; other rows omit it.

DNA: TGTGCCAGCTCACCGGAAATTGGGACAGGGTTCTCTGGGGCCAACGTCCTGACTTTC
CDR3: CASSPEIGTGFSGANVLTF
size: -
V: TRBV18
J: TRBJ2-6
D: TRBD1

DNA: TGCGCCAGCAGCATAAGCGGGAGGGCTGAAGAGACCCAGTACTTC
CDR3: CASSISGRAEETQYF
size: -
V: TRBV5-1
J: TRBJ2-5
D: TRBD2

DNA: TGTGCCAGCTCACCACTAGGCCCGGGACAGCCTGGGGCCAACGTCCTGACTTTC
CDR3: CASSPLGPGQPGANVLTF
size: -
V: TRBV18
J: TRBJ2-6
D: TRBD1

DNA: TGTGCCAGCAGTTTATTCCCGGGACATCAAGGGGAAAAACTGTTTTTT
CDR3: CASSLFPGHQGEKLFF
size: -
V: TRBV27
J: TRBJ1-4
D: -

DNA: TGTGCCATCGGCTTCGCCACAACGCCAAACACCATATATTTT
CDR3: CAIGFATTPNTIYF
size: -
V: TRBV10-3
J: TRBJ1-3
D: -

DNA: TGTGCCAGCAGACCTCCGGGACAGGGAGTTGAGCAGTACTTC
CDR3: CASRPPGQGVEQYF
size: once
V: TRBV6-5
J: TRBJ2-7
D: TRBD1

DNA: TGTGCCTGGAGTCCAGAGACCTCTGGAAACACCATATATTTT
CDR3: CAWSPETSGNTIYF
size: -
V: TRBV30
J: TRBJ1-3
D: -

DNA: TGTGCCAGCAAAACAGGGGCGGAGGAGACCCAGTACTTC
CDR3: CASKTGAEETQYF
size: -
V: TRBV6-5
J: TRBJ2-5
D: TRBD1

DNA: TGTGCAAGTCGGCCCGTCTGGCGCAATCAGCCCCAGCATTTT
CDR3: CASRPVWRNQPQHF
size: once
V: TRBV12-2
J: TRBJ1-5
D: -

DNA: TGTGCCAGCAGCTTAGGTGGGTGGGACGTGGGTACTGAAGCTTTCTTT
CDR3: CASSLGGWDVGTEAFF
size: -
V: TRBV7-8
J: TRBJ1-1
D: -

DNA: TGCGCCAGCAGCGTCCCTCAAGAAAAACTGTTTTTT
CDR3: CASSVPQEKLFF
size: -
V: TRBV4-1
J: TRBJ1-4
D: -

DNA: TGTGCCAGTAGTATGTCGGTGTCTTCACCCCTCCACTTT
CDR3: CASSMSVSSPLHF
size: few
V: TRBV19
J: TRBJ1-6
D: -

DNA: TGCGCCAGCAGTGAAGGAGGGATGTCTGGAAACACCATATATTTT
CDR3: CASSEGGMSGNTIYF
size: -
V: TRBV10-2
J: TRBJ1-3
D: -

DNA: TGTGCCAGCAGTCCCCGGATCGACTCCCCCCTCCACTTT
CDR3: CASSPRIDSPLHF
size: -
V: TRBV12-3/TRBV12-4
J: TRBJ1-6
D: -

DNA: TGTGCCAGCAGCCCCGGTACCTTAGCCAAAAACATTCAGTACTTC
CDR3: CASSPGTLAKNIQYF
size: -
V: TRBV3-1/TRBV3-2
J: TRBJ2-4
D: -

DNA: TGTGCCAGCAGCCACCCCCTACAGGGGAACACCGGGGAGCTGTTTTTT
CDR3: CASSHPLQGNTGELFF
size: -
V: TRBV9
J: TRBJ2-2
D: -

DNA: TGTGCCAGCAGCACACAGGGATGGGAGCAGTACTTC
CDR3: CASSTQGWEQYF
size: -
V: TRBV12-3/TRBV12-4
J: TRBJ2-7
D: -

DNA: TGTGCCACTTTAGGGGGGCGGGAGAATTTAATCGGGGTCAAAAACATTCAGTACTTC
CDR3: CATLGGRENLIGVKNIQYF
size: -
V: TRBV24-1
J: TRBJ2-4
D: -

DNA: TGTGCCACCAGTGATCCGGGACTAGCCGCCGGGGAGCTGTTTTTT
CDR3: CATSDPGLAAGELFF
size: -
V: TRBV24-1
J: TRBJ2-2
D: TRBD2

DNA: TGTGCCAGCAGCCCCCCGACAGGGACTCTTTATGGCTACACCTTC
CDR3: CASSPPTGTLYGYTF
size: -
V: TRBV3-1/TRBV3-2
J: TRBJ1-2
D: TRBD1

DNA: TGTGCCAGCAGCCCCGGCGGGACGGAGACCGGGGAGCTGTTTTTT
CDR3: CASSPGGTETGELFF
size: -
V: TRBV11-3
J: TRBJ2-2
D: -

DNA: TGTGCCAGCAGTCTACAGGGGATCACTGAAGCTTTCTTT
CDR3: CASSLQGITEAFF
size: -
V: TRBV7-9
J: TRBJ1-1
D: TRBD1

DNA: TGTGCCAGCAGCCAAGAAAGTCTGGCTAGCGGGAGTAGCTACGAGCAGTACTTC
CDR3: CASSQESLASGSSYEQYF
size: -
V: TRBV4-2
J: TRBJ2-7
D: TRBD2

DNA: TGTGCCAGCAGCTCTGGGGCAGGATCGCCCTACGAGCAGTACTTC
CDR3: CASSSGAGSPYEQYF
size: -
V: TRBV11-3
J: TRBJ2-7
D: -

DNA: TGTGCCAGTCTGGAGGGGAGCCCTAGGCCGTACAATGAGCAGTTCTTC
CDR3: CASLEGSPRPYNEQFF
size: -
V: TRBV19
J: TRBJ2-1
D: -

DNA: TGCGCCAGCAGCTCGGGACAGGGCCGATGGGAGACCCAGTACTTC
CDR3: CASSSGQGRWETQYF
size: -
V: TRBV5-1
J: TRBJ2-5
D: TRBD1

DNA: TGTGCCAGCAGCCCCACAGGGGCCGGGGCCAACGTCCTGACTTTC
CDR3: CASSPTGAGANVLTF
size: -
V: TRBV7-9
J: TRBJ2-6
D: TRBD1

DNA: TGTGCCACCAGCAGAGGCCAGGGGAACACTGAAGCTTTCTTT
CDR3: CATSRGQGNTEAFF
size: -
V: TRBV15
J: TRBJ1-1
D: -

DNA: TGTGCCAGCAGCTTAGGTATAGGGGCAGAAGCCTACGAGCAGTACTTC
CDR3: CASSLGIGAEAYEQYF
size: -
V: TRBV7-9
J: TRBJ2-7
D: -

DNA: TGTGCCAGCAGTTTATCACGGGGGTCAATGGATGGCTACACCTTC
CDR3: CASSLSRGSMDGYTF
size: -
V: TRBV27
J: TRBJ1-2
D: -

DNA: TGTGCCAGCAGCTTGGTGGGGAGCTACGAGCAGTACTTC
CDR3: CASSLVGSYEQYF
size: -
V: TRBV5-6
J: TRBJ2-7
D: -

DNA: TGTGCCTGGACGGGACAGCTGGCGTCCTATGGCTACACCTTC
CDR3: CAWTGQLASYGYTF
size: -
V: TRBV30
J: TRBJ1-2
D: TRBD1

DNA: TGTGCCAGCAGGCGAAGTCGGGGAGAGGGACGAAGCTACGAGCAGTACTTC
CDR3: CASRRSRGEGRSYEQYF
size: -
V: TRBV6-4
J: TRBJ2-7
D: -

DNA: TGCGCCAGCAGCCCAGACAGGGGAGATACGCAGTATTTT
CDR3: CASSPDRGDTQYF
size: -
V: TRBV5-1
J: TRBJ2-3
D: TRBD1

DNA: TGTGCCAGCAGCTCACGACTAGCGGGTCAAGAGACCCAGTACTTC
CDR3: CASSSRLAGQETQYF
size: -
V: TRBV11-2
J: TRBJ2-5
D: TRBD2

DNA: TGTGCCATCAGTGCTACAGGTCTGGGTGAAGCTTTCTTT
CDR3: CAISATGLGEAFF
size: -
V: TRBV10-3
J: TRBJ1-1
D: -

DNA: TGTGCCAGCAGCCAAGACTACGAGCAGTACTTC
CDR3: CASSQDYEQYF
size: -
V: TRBV3-1/TRBV3-2
J: TRBJ2-7
D: -

DNA: TGTGCCAGCAGTTACGGGGGGAGGCTATACAATGAGCAGTTCTTC
CDR3: CASSYGGRLYNEQFF
size: -
V: TRBV6-6
J: TRBJ2-1
D: -

DNA: TGTGCCAGCAGTGGACAGGGTCTTTACTACAATGAGCAGTTCTTC
CDR3: CASSGQGLYYNEQFF
size: -
V: TRBV2
J: TRBJ2-1
D: TRBD1

DNA: TGCGCCAGCAGTCAAGGGGCGAACACTGAAGCTTTCTTT
CDR3: CASSQGANTEAFF
size: once
V: TRBV5-1
J: TRBJ1-1
D: -

DNA: TGCGCCAGCAGCTTGGGACGCGGGGGAGCCAAAAACATTCAGTACTTC
CDR3: CASSLGRGGAKNIQYF
size: -
V: TRBV5-1
J: TRBJ2-4
D: TRBD2

DNA: TGCGCCAGCAGTGAGACAACTAGCGGGACCAGCACAGATACGCAGTATTTT
CDR3: CASSETTSGTSTDTQYF
size: -
V: TRBV10-1
J: TRBJ2-3
D: TRBD2

DNA: TGTGCCAGCAGTCCCTGGGTAGACTATGGCTACACCTTC
CDR3: CASSPWVDYGYTF
size: few
V: TRBV27
J: TRBJ1-2
D: -

DNA: TGTGCCAGCAGTGAAGTTCGGGGGAACACTGAAGCTTTCTTT
CDR3: CASSEVRGNTEAFF
size: -
V: TRBV2
J: TRBJ1-1
D: -

DNA: TGCGCCAGCAGCTCGTTGAGCGGTGGAGAGACCCAGTACTTC
CDR3: CASSSLSGGETQYF
size: -
V: TRBV5-1
J: TRBJ2-5
D: -

DNA: TGTGCCAGCACCCGACTAGCGGGAGAGACCCAGTACTTC
CDR3: CASTRLAGETQYF
size: -
V: TRBV2
J: TRBJ2-5
D: TRBD2

DNA: TGTGCCAGCTCACCCTCGGCAGGCGGCGAAAACACCATATATTTT
CDR3: CASSPSAGGENTIYF
size: -
V: TRBV18
J: TRBJ1-3
D: -

DNA: TGTGCCAGCAGCCAAGACGGAGGGACGGATTCCTATGGCTACACCTTC
CDR3: CASSQDGGTDSYGYTF
size: -
V: TRBV3-1/TRBV3-2
J: TRBJ1-2
D: -

DNA: TGTGCCAGCAGTGAATGGGGGTCAGCTAACTATGGCTACACCTTC
CDR3: CASSEWGSANYGYTF
size: -
V: TRBV25-1
J: TRBJ1-2
D: -

DNA: TGTGCCAGCAGTCAAACCCTCCTCACTGAAGCTTTCTTT
CDR3: CASSQTLLTEAFF
size: -
V: TRBV6-5
J: TRBJ1-1
D: -

DNA: TGCGCCAGCAGCCAACTACTAGAAAACATTCAGTACTTC
CDR3: CASSQLLENIQYF
size: -
V: TRBV4-1
J: TRBJ2-4
D: -

DNA: TGCGCCAGCAGGGACGCTAGCGGTGGCTACGAGCAGTACTTC
CDR3: CASRDASGGYEQYF
size: -
V: TRBV5-1
J: TRBJ2-7
D: TRBD2

DNA: TGTGCCAGCAGCCAGGGGGCGACTAATGAAAAACTGTTTTTT
CDR3: CASSQGATNEKLFF
size: once
V: TRBV5-4
J: TRBJ1-4
D: TRBD1

DNA: TGTGCCAGCAGTACCCGACAGGGTTCCTACGAGCAGTACTTC
CDR3: CASSTRQGSYEQYF
size: -
V: TRBV6-5
J: TRBJ2-7
D: TRBD1

DNA: TGTGCCTCCATGGTCCGGGTCGGCGGGGAGCTGTTTTTT
CDR3: CASMVRVGGELFF
size: -
V: TRBV7-9
J: TRBJ2-2
D: -

DNA: TGTGCCAGCTCACCATTCCGGGACTCGGTGGGAAAACTGTTTTTT
CDR3: CASSPFRDSVGKLFF
size: -
V: TRBV18
J: TRBJ1-4
D: -

DNA: TGTGCCAGCAGCCTAACGACTTCCCGGGACAGGGCCTACGAGCAGTACTTC
CDR3: CASSLTTSRDRAYEQYF
size: once
V: TRBV27
J: TRBJ2-7
D: TRBD1

DNA: TGTGCCAGCAGCGTTACCGGGACAGGGGGGCCAGATACGCAGTATTTT
CDR3: CASSVTGTGGPDTQYF
size: -
V: TRBV9
J: TRBJ2-3
D: TRBD1

DNA: TGTGCCAGCAGCCAAGTGAGCCCGGGCGGGGGGACCATGAACACTGAAGCTTTCTTT
CDR3: CASSQVSPGGGTMNTEAFF
size: once
V: TRBV3-1/TRBV3-2
J: TRBJ1-1
D: -